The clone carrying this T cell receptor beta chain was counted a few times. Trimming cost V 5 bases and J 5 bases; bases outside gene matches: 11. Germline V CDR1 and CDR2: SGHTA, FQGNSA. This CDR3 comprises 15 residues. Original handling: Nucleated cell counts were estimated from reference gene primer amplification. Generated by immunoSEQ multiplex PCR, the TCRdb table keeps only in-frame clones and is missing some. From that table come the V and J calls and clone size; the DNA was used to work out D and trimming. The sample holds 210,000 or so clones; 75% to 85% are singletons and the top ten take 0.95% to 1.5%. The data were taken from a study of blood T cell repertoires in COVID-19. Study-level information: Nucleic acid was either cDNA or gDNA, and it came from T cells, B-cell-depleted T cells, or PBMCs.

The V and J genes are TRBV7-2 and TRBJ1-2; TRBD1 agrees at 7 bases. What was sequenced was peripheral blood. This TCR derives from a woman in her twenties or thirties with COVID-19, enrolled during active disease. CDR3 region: CASSPELTGPYGYTF. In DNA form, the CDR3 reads TGTGCCAGCAGCCCAGAGTTGACAGGGCCATATGGCTACACCTTC. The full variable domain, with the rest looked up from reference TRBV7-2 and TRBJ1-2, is GAGVSQSPSNKVTEKGKDVELRCDPISGHTALYWYRQSLGQGLEFLIYFQGNSAPDKSGLPSDRFSAERTGGSVSTLTIQRTQQEDSAVYLCASSPELTGPYGYTFGSGTRLTVV.